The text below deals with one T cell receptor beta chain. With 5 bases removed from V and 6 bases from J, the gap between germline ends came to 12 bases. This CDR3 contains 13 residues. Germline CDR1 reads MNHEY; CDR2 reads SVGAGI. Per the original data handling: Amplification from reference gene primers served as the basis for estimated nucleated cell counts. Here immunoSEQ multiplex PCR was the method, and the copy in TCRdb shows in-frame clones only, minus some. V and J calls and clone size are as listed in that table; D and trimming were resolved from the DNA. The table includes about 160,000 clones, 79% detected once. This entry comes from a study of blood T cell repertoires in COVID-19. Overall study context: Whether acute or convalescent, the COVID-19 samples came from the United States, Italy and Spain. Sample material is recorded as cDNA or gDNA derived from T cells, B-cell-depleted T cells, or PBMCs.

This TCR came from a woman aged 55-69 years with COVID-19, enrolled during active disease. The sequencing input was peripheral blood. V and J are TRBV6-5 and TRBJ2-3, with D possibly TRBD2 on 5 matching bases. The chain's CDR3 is CASSRGTIDTQYF. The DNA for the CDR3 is TGTGCCAGCAGTCGGGGAACGATTGATACGCAGTATTTT.